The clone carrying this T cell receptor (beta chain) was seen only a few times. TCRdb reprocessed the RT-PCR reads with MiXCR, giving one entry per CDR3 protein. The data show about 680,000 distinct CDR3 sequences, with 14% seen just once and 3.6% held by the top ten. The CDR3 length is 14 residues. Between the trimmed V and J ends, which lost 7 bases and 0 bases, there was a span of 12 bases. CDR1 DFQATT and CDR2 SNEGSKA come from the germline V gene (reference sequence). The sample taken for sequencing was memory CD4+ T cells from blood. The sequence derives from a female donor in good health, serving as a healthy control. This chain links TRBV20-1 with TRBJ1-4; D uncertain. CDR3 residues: CSVGRTATNEKLFF. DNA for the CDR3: TGCAGTGTAGGGCGAACGGCAACTAATGAAAAACTGTTTTTT.